The 25 T cell receptor beta chains in this list originate from one sample, sequenced in a study of T cell repertoires in aging, cancer and after chemotherapy. Amplification of TCR beta used genomic DNA extracted from peripheral blood. TRB rearrangements spanning V, D and J were amplified using mixed TRB-A/B primers. TCRdb called the multiplex PCR reads again in MiXCR, with one record for every CDR3 protein. The sample consists of around 600 distinct CDR3 sequences, 45% to 60% of them appearing once. Sequencing used blood. Receptors originate from a human donor in good health.

The CDR3 region has the DNA TGTGCCAGTAGTATAGAACATGGAACAGCTAGGGCCGGGGAGCTGTTTTTT. Its protein is CASSIEHGTARAGELFF. V and J are TRBV19 and TRBJ2-2; D ambiguous. CDR3 size: 17 residues. V gave up 0 bases and J gave up 6 bases, with 17 bases separating them. Germline CDR1 and CDR2: LNHDA and SQIVND (reference sequence).

In its sample, this clonotype is large. This chain uses TRBV6-5 with TRBJ2-1; D uncertain. CDR3 length: 15 residues. Germline CDR1 is MNHEY and CDR2 is SVGAGI. V dropped 0 bases and J dropped 6 bases, with 12 bases sitting between them. The CDR3: CASSYSKWSANEQFF. As DNA, the CDR3 is TGTGCCAGCAGTTACTCGAAGTGGTCGGCCAATGAGCAGTTCTTC.

This clonotype is classed as medium-sized. The V gene is TRBV12-5, the J gene TRBJ2-1, with 7 bases identical to TRBD2. Germline loops: CDR1 LGHNT, CDR2 FRNRAP. The length of the CDR3 is 14 residues. Unmatched junction bases numbered 4, after V lost 1 base and J lost 7 bases. The CDR3 is CASGLGEGRNEQFF. The CDR3 DNA is TGTGCTAGTGGTTTGGGGGAGGGCCGTAATGAGCAGTTCTTC.

The rearrangement links TRBV6-5 to TRBJ2-7; 9 bases are shared with TRBD2. The ends lost 5 bases at V and 6 bases at J; junction bases unmatched: 8. This CDR3 is built from 14 residues. Germline CDR1 reads MNHEY; CDR2 reads SVGAGI. This CDR3 is CASSEALAGSEQYF. CDR3 DNA: TGTGCCAGCAGTGAAGCGCTAGCGGGGAGCGAGCAGTACTTC.

This chain uses TRBV6-1 with TRBJ2-5; the match to TRBD1 covers 7 bases. The germline gives CDR1 MNHNS, CDR2 SASEGT. V shed 6 bases, J shed 5 bases, and the junction held 9 bases outside the gene matches. This CDR3 is 14 amino acids long. The CDR3 here is CASRPQGPRETQYF. The CDR3 bases are TGTGCCAGCAGACCACAGGGGCCGCGGGAGACCCAGTACTTC.

This clonotype was found a few times. Written as DNA, the CDR3 is TGTGCCAGCACAACTAGCGGGGGGGAACGGGGCAATGAGCAGTTCTTC. It is translated as CASTTSGGERGNEQFF. The chain has TRBV6-2 or TRBV6-3 and TRBJ2-1; 13 bases fit TRBD2. CDR3 length equals 16 residues. V lost 7 bases and J lost 6; bases outside the gene matches: 9. The germline gives CDR1 MNHEY, CDR2 SVGEGT.

This rearrangement joins TRBV6-5 to TRBJ1-3; no reliable D call. The germline V gene has CDR1 MNHEY and CDR2 SVGAGI. Trimming shortened V by 5 bases and J by 0 bases, and 14 bases separated the two germline ends. The CDR3 covers 16 residues. This CDR3 is CASSRESPSSGNTIYF. CDR3 in DNA: TGTGCCAGCAGTAGGGAGTCACCGAGCTCTGGAAACACCATATATTTT.

This clonotype was seen more than once but under ten times. The CDR3 loop reads CASRGTQGMNSPLHF. The CDR3 nucleotides are TGTGCCAGCAGGGGTACACAGGGGATGAATTCACCCCTCCACTTT. The J gene is TRBJ1-6, the V gene TRBV2, with 7 nucleotides matching TRBD1. CDR1 is SNHLY, CDR2 FYNNEI, per germline. The CDR3 length is 15 residues. V trimming: 6 bases; J trimming: 7 bases; junction bases outside the gene matches: 9. The whole variable domain, filled in from reference TRBV2 and TRBJ1-6, reads EPEVTQTPSHQVTQMGQEVILRCVPISNHLYFYWYRQILGQKVEFLVSFYNNEISEKSEIFDDQFSVERPDGSNFTLKIRSTKLEDSAMYFCASRGTQGMNSPLHFGNGTRLTVT.

Sample share makes this clonotype medium-sized. The gene calls are TRBV5-1 and TRBJ2-1; D possibly corresponds to TRBD2 (5 bases). V dropped 0 bases and J dropped 10 bases, with 14 bases sitting between them. The length of the CDR3 is 14 residues. Germline V CDR1 and CDR2: SGHRS, YFSETQ. CDR3: CASSLDAAGGEQFF. The DNA of the CDR3 is TGCGCCAGCAGCTTGGACGCGGCCGGCGGGGAGCAGTTCTTC.

J is TRBJ1-5 and V is TRBV29-1, with D tentatively TRBD1 (6 bases). Germline-derived CDR1 and CDR2 are SQVTM and ANQGSEA. The CDR3 has 13 residues. V lost 4 bases to trimming and J lost 1 base, with 8 bases between them. The CDR3 spells CSVVTGSNQPQHF. DNA for the CDR3: TGCAGCGTTGTCACAGGGAGCAATCAGCCCCAGCATTTT.

This clonotype was seen a single time. V is TRBV19 and J is TRBJ1-1; the D gene is possibly TRBD1 (5 bases). The CDR3 is 14 amino acids. V lost 3 bases and J lost 4, with 12 bases in between. Germline V gene lookup returns CDR1 LNHDA and CDR2 SQIVND (reference sequence). CDR3 region: CASSIQGRFTEAFF. CDR3 DNA sequence: TGTGCCAGTAGTATTCAGGGCCGGTTCACTGAAGCTTTCTTT.

Regarding this clonotype: A much larger clone differs by one base, so this may be a read error. The V gene is TRBV5-6, the J gene TRBJ2-7, with D perhaps matching TRBD1 (6 bases). From germline, CDR1 is SGHDT and CDR2 YYEEEE. Between the trimmed V and J ends, which lost 7 bases and 9 bases, there was a span of 14 bases. This CDR3 spans 11 amino acids. For the CDR3, the DNA is TGTGCCAGCCAAACAGGGTCAAGGCAGTACTTC. Its translation: CASQTGSRQYF.

By share, this clonotype counts as medium-sized. The rearrangement joins TRBV5-4 to TRBJ1-6, with D unresolved. Trimming took off 4 bases at V and 2 bases at J, with 4 bases between the two ends. Per germline, CDR1 SGHNT and CDR2 YYREEE (reference sequence). The CDR3 has 13 residues. The CDR3 is CASSLPYNSPLHF. The CDR3 DNA follows: TGTGCCAGCAGCCTCCCCTATAATTCACCCCTCCACTTT.

The rearrangement joins TRBV5-6 to TRBJ2-5; the D gene could be TRBD1 or TRBD2 (7 bases each). Germline CDR1 and CDR2: SGHDT and YYEEEE. The CDR3 consists of 14 residues. Trimming stripped 8 bases from V and 5 bases from J, with 19 bases between. The CDR3 DNA sequence: TGTGCCAGAAGGCAGGGGGGGGGCAGGGAGACCCAGTACTTC. Translating it yields CARRQGGGRETQYF.

For this clonotype: Sequence at one end of the junction differs from germline and may be a read error. V and J are TRBV5-5 and TRBJ2-3, with 9 nucleotides matching TRBD1. CDR3 size: 15 residues. Germline V lookup: CDR1 SGHKS, CDR2 YYEKEE (reference sequence). CDR3 loop: CASSTWTGGTDTQYF. CDR3 nucleotide sequence: TGCGCCAGCAGCACCTGGACAGGGGGCACAGATACGCAGTATTTT.

The V call is TRBV27, the J call TRBJ1-4; TRBD1 matches 8 bases. Germline loops: CDR1 MNHEY, CDR2 SMNVEV (reference sequence). The CDR3 sequence is 18 residues long. V was pared by 5 bases and J by 7 bases, with 18 bases of the junction left unmatched. CDR3 region: CASSTGQGLIPHSEKLFF. Here the CDR3 DNA reads TGTGCCAGCAGTACCGGACAGGGTTTGATTCCCCATAGTGAAAAACTGTTTTTT.

Regarding this clonotype: Its ends do not fully match the called genes, so a read error is possible. The chain employs TRBV6-4 and TRBJ2-3; no clear D. The CDR3 is 16 residues long. Per the germline V gene, CDR1 is MRHNA and CDR2 is SNTAGT. CDR3 in DNA: TGTGCCAGCAGTTACTCGCAGGTCGGGCTCACAGATACGCAGTATTTT. It encodes CASSYSQVGLTDTQYF.

This sequence joins TRBV30 and TRBJ1-2; maybe TRBD1 (5 bases). The V and J ends lost 0 bases and 4 bases respectively, with 9 bases between them. The CDR3 totals 13 residues. Germline V gene sequence: CDR1 GTSNPN, CDR2 SVGIG (reference sequence). CDR3 sequence reads: CAWSVSGIYGYTF. The DNA of the CDR3 is TGTGCCTGGAGTGTTTCAGGGATCTATGGCTACACCTTC.

The chain couples TRBV20-1 to TRBJ1-1, with D hard to call. There are 13 residues in the CDR3. Between the trimmed V and J ends, which lost 3 bases and 4 bases, there was a span of 12 bases. Germline assignment: CDR1 DFQATT and CDR2 SNEGSKA (reference sequence). The CDR3 coding sequence is TGCAGTGCTAGCGTAAAGGTGACCACTGAAGCTTTCTTT. Its translation is CSASVKVTTEAFF.

This clonotype was recorded a few times. The rearrangement uses TRBV29-1 and TRBJ1-6, with a possible D match to TRBD1 (6 bases). With 6 bases removed from V and 7 bases from J, the gap between germline ends came to 13 bases. The CDR3 length is 13 residues. The germline V gene encodes CDR1 SQVTM and CDR2 ANQGSEA. Here the CDR3 reads CSVADRRNSPLHF. Written as DNA, the CDR3 is TGCAGCGTCGCAGACAGGAGGAATTCACCCCTCCACTTT.

By share, this clonotype counts as medium-sized. This rearrangement joins TRBV21-1 to TRBJ2-1. TRBV21-1 constitutes a pseudogene. The CDR3 loop spans 13 amino acids. The DNA of the CDR3 is TGTGCCAGCAGCAAAGCGCCACCACGGGAGCAGTTCTTC. Translation gives CASSKAPPREQFF.

By frequency in the sample, this clonotype is hyperexpanded (1% or more). The chain is built from TRBV6-5 and TRBJ1-3, with D uncertain. The CDR3 has 15 residues. CDR1 is MNHEY, CDR2 SVGAGI, per germline. The ends were cut back, 0 bases at V and 2 bases at J, with 8 bases in the middle. CDR3 in amino acids: CASSYSAGAGNTIYF. The CDR3 bases are TGTGCCAGCAGTTACTCAGCTGGGGCTGGAAACACCATATATTTT.

The chain has TRBV6-8 and TRBJ2-6; possible D gene TRBD2, 6 bases. Deletions cut 8 bases from V and 1 base from J, with 12 bases between. There are 15 residues in the CDR3. In germline, CDR1 is MNHGY, CDR2 SAAAGT. CDR3 sequence: CASVPEGSGANVLTF. CDR3 DNA: TGTGCCAGCGTACCGGAGGGGTCTGGGGCCAACGTCCTGACTTTC.

The rearrangement joins TRBV5-1 to TRBJ2-5, with 11 bases matching TRBD2. J was trimmed by 2 bases and V by 1 base; bases with no gene match: 1. Germline CDR1 SGHRS, CDR2 YFSETQ. The CDR3 is made up of 15 amino acids. Here the CDR3 reads CASSLTSGGQETQYF. CDR3 nucleotides: TGCGCCAGCAGCTTGACTAGCGGGGGACAAGAGACCCAGTACTTC.

This clonotype was picked up a small number of times. J is TRBJ2-2 and V is TRBV19; 7 positions agree with TRBD1. After removal of 7 bases from V and 6 bases from J, the junction contained 14 bases not matched to a gene. This CDR3 spans 16 amino acids. Germline V lookup: CDR1 LNHDA, CDR2 SQIVND (reference sequence). The CDR3 bases are TGTGCCAGTATGACCGAAGGGGGCGCGTACCCCGGGGAGCTGTTTTTT. Translating gives CASMTEGGAYPGELFF.